The 5 T cell receptor beta chains given below trace back to one sample, sequenced in a study of shared clonotypes between healthy human individuals. Clones were sequenced by immunoSEQ multiplex PCR, and TCRdb holds only the in-frame ones, with some missing. Seen here are about 800,000 clones, 90% to 97% observed once, and the top ten hold about 0.22%. Only CD45RO-negative cells positively selected for CCR7 counted as naive CD8 cells, so terminally differentiated effector memory CD45RA+ cells were excluded. Source material: naive CD8+ T cells sorted from blood. Every receptor here comes from a man aged 25-40 years in good health.

The chain is built from TRBV6-5 and TRBJ1-5; TRBD1 might be the D (6 bases). This CDR3 contains 14 residues. Trimming stripped 4 bases from V and 6 bases from J, with 13 bases between. Germline CDR1 is MNHEY and CDR2 is SVGAGI. The CDR3 loop reads CASSSLQGGQPQHF. As DNA, the CDR3 is TGTGCCAGCAGTTCGCTACAGGGAGGTCAGCCCCAGCATTTT.

This chain links TRBV7-9 with TRBJ2-3; possible D gene TRBD2, 5 bases. Trimming took 5 bases from V and 2 from J, leaving 14 bases between them. The germline V gene has CDR1 SEHNR and CDR2 FQNEAQ (reference sequence). The length of the CDR3 is 15 residues. The CDR3, as DNA: TGTGCCAGCAGCCGGACTTACGAATACACAGATACGCAGTATTTT. This translates into CASSRTYEYTDTQYF.

This clone was counted once. The CDR3 nucleotides are TGTGCCAGCAGTTTTACTAGCCAAGAGACCCAGTACTTC. Protein: CASSFTSQETQYF. The rearrangement joins TRBV27 to TRBJ2-5; D perhaps matches TRBD2 (5 bases). CDR1 MNHEY and CDR2 SMNVEV come from the germline V gene (reference sequence). V shed 3 bases and J shed 1 base, with 6 bases lying between them. The length of the CDR3 is 13 residues.

The rearrangement uses TRBV19 and TRBJ2-2, with 7 bases that match TRBD2. The ends lost 0 bases at V and 4 bases at J; junction bases unmatched: 8. This CDR3 is 17 amino acids long. Germline V CDR1 and CDR2: LNHDA, SQIVND (reference sequence). The CDR3 DNA reads TGTGCCAGTAGTATAGACCCAAGCGGGGTCGGCACCGGGGAGCTGTTTTTT. It yields the protein CASSIDPSGVGTGELFF.

The CDR3 sequence is CATREGGPYYEQYF. The CDR3 DNA reads TGTGCCACGAGGGAAGGGGGACCCTACTACGAGCAGTACTTC. The rearrangement uses TRBV15 and TRBJ2-7, with D possibly being TRBD1 (6 bases). Germline V gives CDR1 LNHNV, CDR2 YYDKDF (reference sequence). V was cut by 9 bases and J by 3 bases, with 18 bases left in between. The CDR3 is 14 amino acids.